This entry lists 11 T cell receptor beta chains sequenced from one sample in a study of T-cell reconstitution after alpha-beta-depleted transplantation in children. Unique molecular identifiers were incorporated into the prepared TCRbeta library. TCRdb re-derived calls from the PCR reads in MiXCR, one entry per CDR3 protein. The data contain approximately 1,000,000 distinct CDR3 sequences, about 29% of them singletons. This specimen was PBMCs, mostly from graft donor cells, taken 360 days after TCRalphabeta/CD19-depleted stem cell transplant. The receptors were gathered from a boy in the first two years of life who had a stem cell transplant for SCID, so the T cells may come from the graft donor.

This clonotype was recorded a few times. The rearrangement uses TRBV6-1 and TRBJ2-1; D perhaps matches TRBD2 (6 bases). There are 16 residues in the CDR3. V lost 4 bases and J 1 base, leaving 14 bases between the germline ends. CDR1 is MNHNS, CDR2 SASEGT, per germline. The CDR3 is CASSGREGRSYNEQFF. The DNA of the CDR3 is TGTGCCAGCAGTGGCCGTGAGGGGAGGTCCTACAATGAGCAGTTCTTC.

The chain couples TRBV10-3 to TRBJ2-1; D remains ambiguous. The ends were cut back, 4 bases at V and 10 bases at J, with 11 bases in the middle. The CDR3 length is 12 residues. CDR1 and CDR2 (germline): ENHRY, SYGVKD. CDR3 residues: CAISGTPVEQFF. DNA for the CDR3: TGTGCCATCAGTGGGACCCCTGTAGAGCAGTTCTTC.

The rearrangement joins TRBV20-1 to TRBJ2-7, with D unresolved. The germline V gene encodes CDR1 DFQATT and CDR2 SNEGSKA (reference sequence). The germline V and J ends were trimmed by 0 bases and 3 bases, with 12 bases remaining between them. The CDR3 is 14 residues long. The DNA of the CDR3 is TGCAGTGCTAGAGATCCCCGGGCAGGCTACGAGCAGTACTTC. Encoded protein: CSARDPRAGYEQYF.

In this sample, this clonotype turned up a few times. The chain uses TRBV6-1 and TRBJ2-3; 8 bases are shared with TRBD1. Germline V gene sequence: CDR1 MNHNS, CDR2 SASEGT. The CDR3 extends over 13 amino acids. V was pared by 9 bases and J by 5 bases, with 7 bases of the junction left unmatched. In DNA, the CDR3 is TGTGCCAGTAAGACAGGGGCGGGAGATACGCAGTATTTT. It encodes CASKTGAGDTQYF.

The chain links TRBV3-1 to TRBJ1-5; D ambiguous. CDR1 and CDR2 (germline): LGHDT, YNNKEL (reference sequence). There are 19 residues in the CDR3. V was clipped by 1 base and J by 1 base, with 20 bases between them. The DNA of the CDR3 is TGTGCCAGCAGCCAAGGACCCCACCGTCGGGATCGGAGCAATCAGCCCCAGCATTTT. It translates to CASSQGPHRRDRSNQPQHF.

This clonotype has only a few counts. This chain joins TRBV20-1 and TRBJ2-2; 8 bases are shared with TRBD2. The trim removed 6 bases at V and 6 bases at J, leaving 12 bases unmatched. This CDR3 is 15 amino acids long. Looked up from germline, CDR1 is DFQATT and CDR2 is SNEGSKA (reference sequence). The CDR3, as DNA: TGCAGTGCAGCCTTAGGCGGGGGGAGAGCCGGGGAGCTGTTTTTT. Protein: CSAALGGGRAGELFF.

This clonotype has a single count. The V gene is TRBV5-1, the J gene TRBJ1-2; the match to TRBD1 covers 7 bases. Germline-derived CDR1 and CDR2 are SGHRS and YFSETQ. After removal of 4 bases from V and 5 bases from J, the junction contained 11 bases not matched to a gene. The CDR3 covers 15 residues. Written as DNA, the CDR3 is TGCGCCAGCAGCCCGACAGGGTTTAACCCGTATGGCTACACCTTC. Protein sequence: CASSPTGFNPYGYTF.

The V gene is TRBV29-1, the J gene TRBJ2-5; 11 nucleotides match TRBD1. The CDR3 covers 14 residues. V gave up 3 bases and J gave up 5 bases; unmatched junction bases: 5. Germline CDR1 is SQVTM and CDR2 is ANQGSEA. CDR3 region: CSVDWTGGYETQYF. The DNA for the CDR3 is TGCAGCGTTGACTGGACAGGGGGCTATGAGACCCAGTACTTC.

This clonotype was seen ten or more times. Here the CDR3 DNA reads TGTGCCAGCAGCTGGGTGGCTAGCGGGGCCAATGAGCAGTTCTTC. As protein: CASSWVASGANEQFF. The chain employs TRBV11-2 and TRBJ2-1, with 9 bases identical to TRBD2. V gave up 4 bases and J gave up 6 bases; unmatched junction bases: 7. The CDR3 sequence is 15 residues long. CDR1 and CDR2 from the germline V gene are SGHAT and FQNNGV.

This chain's CDR3 is CASSLQTGYEQYF. The CDR3 nucleotides read TGTGCCAGCAGCTTACAGACAGGCTACGAGCAGTACTTC. The chain employs TRBV7-8 and TRBJ2-7; perhaps TRBD1 as D (6 bases). Looked up from germline, CDR1 is SGHVS and CDR2 is FQNEAQ. The germline V and J ends were trimmed by 2 bases and 3 bases, with 8 bases remaining between them. The CDR3 spans 13 residues.

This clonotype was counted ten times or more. The CDR3 region is CASSLRGQGNTGELFF. CDR3 in DNA: TGCGCCAGCAGCTTGAGGGGACAGGGGAACACCGGGGAGCTGTTTTTT. The chain recombines TRBV5-1 with TRBJ2-2; TRBD1 matches at 9 bases. The V gene's germline CDR1 is SGHRS and CDR2 YFSETQ. V gave up 1 base and J gave up 1 base; unmatched junction bases: 2. This CDR3 region has 16 residues.